This T cell receptor (beta chain) was retrieved from a study of shared clonotypes between healthy human individuals. Running of the assay took place at deep level. Some clones are missing from TCRdb's copy, which holds only in-frame ones; the method was immunoSEQ multiplex PCR. Of 560,000 or so clones listed, about 96% are singletons. For this clone: What it binds is not known.

Only CD45RO-negative cells positively selected for CCR7 counted as naive CD8 cells, so terminally differentiated effector memory CD45RA+ cells were excluded. Findings of the study overall: A few donors had around 5% of their naive CD4 clonotypes in common. A reduction in generation probabilities was seen for non-shared clonotypes relative to those shared by all four donors.

Germline V gene lookup returns CDR1 SGDLS and CDR2 YYNGEE. V was shortened by 2 bases and J by 5 bases, with 11 bases between the two germline ends. The CDR3 totals 13 residues. The V and J genes are TRBV9 and TRBJ2-7; D is possibly TRBD1 (5 bases). The sequence derives from a woman aged 25-40 years in good health. The sequencing input was naive CD8+ T cells sorted from blood. The CDR3 DNA follows: TGTGCCAGCAGCGTCTATGGGGCTGACGAGCAGTACTTC. Its translation is CASSVYGADEQYF.